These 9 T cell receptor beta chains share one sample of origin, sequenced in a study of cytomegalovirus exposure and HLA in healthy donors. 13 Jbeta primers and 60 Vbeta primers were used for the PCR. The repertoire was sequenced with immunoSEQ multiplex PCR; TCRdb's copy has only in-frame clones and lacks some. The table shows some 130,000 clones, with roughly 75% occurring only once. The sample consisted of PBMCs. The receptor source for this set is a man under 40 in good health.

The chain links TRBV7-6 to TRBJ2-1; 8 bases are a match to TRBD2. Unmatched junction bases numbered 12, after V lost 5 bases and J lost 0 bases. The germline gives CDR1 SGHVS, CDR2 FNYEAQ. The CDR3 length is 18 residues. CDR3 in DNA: TGTGCCAGCAGCCCCCCTTCGAGCGGGGGACTCTCCTACAATGAGCAGTTCTTC. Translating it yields CASSPPSSGGLSYNEQFF.

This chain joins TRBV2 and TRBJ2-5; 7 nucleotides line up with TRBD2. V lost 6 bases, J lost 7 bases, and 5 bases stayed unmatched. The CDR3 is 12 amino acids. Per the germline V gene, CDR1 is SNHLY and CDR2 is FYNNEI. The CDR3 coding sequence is TGTGCCAGCAGGAGGGACTATGGGACCCAGTACTTC. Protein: CASRRDYGTQYF.

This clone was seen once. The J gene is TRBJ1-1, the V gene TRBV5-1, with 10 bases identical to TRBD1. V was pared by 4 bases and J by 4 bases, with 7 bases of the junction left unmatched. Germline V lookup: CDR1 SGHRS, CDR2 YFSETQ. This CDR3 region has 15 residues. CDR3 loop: CASSPDRGRGTEAFF. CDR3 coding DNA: TGCGCCAGCAGCCCCGACAGGGGGCGCGGCACTGAAGCTTTCTTT.

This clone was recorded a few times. The CDR3 nucleotides are TGTGCCAGCCAGGGACTAGCGGGACCAAATGAGCAGTTCTTC. Protein: CASQGLAGPNEQFF. The gene calls are TRBV7-2 and TRBJ2-1; 13 nucleotides align to TRBD2. Germline V gene lookup returns CDR1 SGHTA and CDR2 FQGNSA. V trimming: 8 bases; J trimming: 7 bases; junction bases outside the gene matches: 5. This CDR3 has 14 residues.

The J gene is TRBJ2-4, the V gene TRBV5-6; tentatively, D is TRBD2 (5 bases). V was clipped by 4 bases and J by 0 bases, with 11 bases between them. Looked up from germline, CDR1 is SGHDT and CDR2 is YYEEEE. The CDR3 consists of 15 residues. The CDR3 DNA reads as TGTGCCAGCAGCCGTTGGACTGGAGCCAAAAACATTCAGTACTTC. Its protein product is CASSRWTGAKNIQYF.

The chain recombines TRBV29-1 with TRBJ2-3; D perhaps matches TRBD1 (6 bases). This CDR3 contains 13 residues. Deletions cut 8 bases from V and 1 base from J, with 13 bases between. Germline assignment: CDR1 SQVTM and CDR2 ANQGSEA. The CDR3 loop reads CSMTGWGTDTQYF. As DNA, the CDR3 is TGCAGCATGACAGGCTGGGGCACAGATACGCAGTATTTT.

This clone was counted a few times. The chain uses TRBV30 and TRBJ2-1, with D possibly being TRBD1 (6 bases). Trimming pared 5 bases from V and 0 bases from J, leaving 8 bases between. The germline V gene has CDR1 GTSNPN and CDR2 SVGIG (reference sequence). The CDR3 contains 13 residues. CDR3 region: CAWDRSSYNEQFF. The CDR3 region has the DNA TGTGCCTGGGACAGGAGCTCCTACAATGAGCAGTTCTTC.

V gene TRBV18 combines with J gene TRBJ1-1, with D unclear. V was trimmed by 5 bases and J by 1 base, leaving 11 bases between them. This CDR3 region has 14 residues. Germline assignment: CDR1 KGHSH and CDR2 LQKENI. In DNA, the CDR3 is TGTGCCAGCTCAAGTATATCTAGGAACACTGAAGCTTTCTTT. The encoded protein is CASSSISRNTEAFF.

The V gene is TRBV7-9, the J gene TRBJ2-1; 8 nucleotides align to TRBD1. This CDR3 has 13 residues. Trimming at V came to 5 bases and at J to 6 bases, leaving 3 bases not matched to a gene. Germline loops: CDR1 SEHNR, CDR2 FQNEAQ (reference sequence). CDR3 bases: TGTGCCAGCAGCCCACAGGGGGGCAATGAGCAGTTCTTC. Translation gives CASSPQGGNEQFF.